This T cell receptor beta chain was sequenced in a study of blood T cell repertoires in COVID-19 (dated by TCRdb to the early 2020s). About the study as a whole: The collaborator samples originated in the United States, Italy and Spain and spanned the acute and convalescent phases of COVID-19. The material from the prospective study consisted of cDNA or gDNA derived from T cells, B-cell-depleted T cells, or PBMCs. Deeply sampled blood TCRbeta repertoires from subjects exposed to, actively infected with, or recovered from COVID-19 were included in the dataset. The repertoires were made available in a free public database intended to serve as a resource for research on the immune response to SARS-CoV-2. Samples came from the ongoing ImmuneRACE study (first 160 participants) plus 1,254 subjects from 6 global collaborators. Nearly every sample came with metadata listing a de-identified subject ID, COVID-19 status, age in years and sex. Where available, HLA class I and class II types were obtained from metadata supplied by the sample provider rather than from assay-based typing.

Whole blood was collected in K2EDTA tubes by collaborating institutions according to the institutions' own protocols. For TCRbeta analysis, collaborators shipped samples as frozen whole blood, isolated PBMCs, or DNA extracted from either of those sample types. TCRbeta CDR3 regions were amplified from genomic DNA by means of the immunoSEQ Assay, a bias-controlled multiplex PCR. Processing in the source paper ran as follows. Within the assay, amplification of reference gene primers was used to estimate how many nucleated cells each sample contained. To quantify the absolute abundance of each unique TCRbeta CDR3 rearrangement, sequence reads were collapsed and filtered. Productive Simpson clonality was computed per sample as the square root of Simpson's diversity index over productive rearrangements. Entries here come from immuneACCESS through TCRdb and include only in-frame sequences with V and J called. Some clones fail to appear in such tables; in the studies checked, an unresolved V gene covers under half of the shortfall, and the cause of the remainder is unknown. The V and J calls and clone size come from that table; D and trimming were worked out from the DNA. The sample includes tens of thousands of clones, with 65% to 85% observed a single time. Together, the top ten hold about 5.6% of the sample.

Including cysteine and phenylalanine, the CDR3 has 15 amino acids. Only CDR3 DNA remains: 45 bases, in frame from the first base. The V end loses 0 bases and the J end loses 0 bases, and a stretch of 8 bases separates them. From the germline V gene, CDR1 is MGHRA and CDR2 is YSYEKL. This clone was seen only once. Its cognate antigen has yet to be identified. Base qualities were left out, and no much larger clone turns up one base away. Broader findings and caveats from the paper: The amount of clinical and demographic metadata varied by source and participant and was provided uncurated.

The sequenced sample consisted of peripheral blood. The clonotype originates from a man between 60 and 75 years old with active or convalescent COVID-19. The chain is assembled from TRBV4-1 and TRBJ1-1; the D region possibly corresponds to TRBD1 (6 bases align). The sequenced DNA: TGCGCCAGCAGCCAAGATCGGACAGTGAACACTGAAGCTTTCTTT. This codes for CASSQDRTVNTEAFF.